One sample yielded the 31 T cell receptor beta chains listed below, sequenced in a study of early T cells in non-severe SARS-CoV-2 infection. MiXCR was run by TCRdb on the 5' RACE reads, yielding one entry per CDR3 protein. The top ten clones hold approximately 3% of a sample with roughly 66,000 distinct CDR3 sequences, roughly 10% of them seen once. The sequencing input was whole blood. Every receptor here comes from an adult who was a healthcare worker with PCR-confirmed SARS-CoV-2 infection or an uninfected control (not recorded which).

This clonotype was seen a handful of times. V and J are TRBV10-3 and TRBJ1-2; D possibly corresponds to TRBD1 (5 bases). V lost 0 bases and J lost 4, with 15 bases in between. CDR1 and CDR2 from the germline V gene are ENHRY and SYGVKD. There are 16 residues in the CDR3. This CDR3 reads CAISESLQGDLYGYTF. For the CDR3, the DNA is TGTGCCATCAGTGAGTCCTTGCAGGGAGACCTCTATGGCTACACCTTC.

The genes are TRBV9 and TRBJ2-2; 11 bases line up with TRBD2. Germline V gives CDR1 SGDLS, CDR2 YYNGEE. V lost 4 bases to trimming and J lost 4 bases; unmatched junction nucleotides: 9. The CDR3 is made up of 17 amino acids. The CDR3 coding sequence is TGTGCCAGCAGCCCCCTTCTAGCGGGAGGAGCCACCGGGGAGCTGTTTTTT. The encoded protein is CASSPLLAGGATGELFF.

The sample holds a few counts of this clonotype. The V and J genes are TRBV6-1 and TRBJ2-7; 12 bases align to TRBD2. The trim removed 0 bases at V and 5 bases at J, leaving 5 bases unmatched. There are 16 residues in the CDR3. Germline V CDR1 and CDR2: MNHNS, SASEGT. Written as DNA, the CDR3 is TGTGCCAGCAGTGAAGCGGGGACTAGCGGGTCCAACGAGCAGTACTTC. This gives the protein CASSEAGTSGSNEQYF.

This clonotype was seen repeatedly, ten times or more. The genes are TRBV7-9 and TRBJ2-1, with 9 bases fitting TRBD1. Per germline, CDR1 SEHNR and CDR2 FQNEAQ (reference sequence). Losses at the gene ends were 5 bases for V and 0 bases for J; bases not matched to a gene: 8. CDR3 length: 17 residues. CDR3 region: CASSPETGGSSYNEQFF. The CDR3 nucleotides read TGTGCCAGCAGCCCAGAGACAGGGGGGAGCTCCTACAATGAGCAGTTCTTC.

This clonotype came up a few times. The rearrangement links TRBV20-1 to TRBJ2-4; D perhaps matches TRBD2 (6 bases). The CDR3 contains 12 residues. Germline-derived CDR1 and CDR2 are DFQATT and SNEGSKA (reference sequence). Trimming left V 5 bases short and J 10 bases short, with 15 bases between. CDR3 sequence (DNA): TGCAGTGCTCCCCGGACTGGGAGGATTCAGTACTTC. Its protein is CSAPRTGRIQYF.

Ten or more counts support this clonotype. J is TRBJ2-7 and V is TRBV7-2, with 16 bases lining up with TRBD2. The CDR3 spans 19 residues. Germline CDR1 reads SGHTA; CDR2 reads FQGNSA. V lost 1 base to trimming and J lost 5 bases; unmatched junction nucleotides: 11. CDR3 loop: CASSLEGTSGRAPRDEQYF. The DNA of the CDR3 is TGTGCCAGCAGCTTAGAAGGGACTAGCGGGAGGGCGCCTAGGGACGAGCAGTACTTC.

This chain connects TRBV7-9 to TRBJ2-7; possible D gene TRBD1, 5 bases. CDR3 size: 14 residues. The germline gives CDR1 SEHNR, CDR2 FQNEAQ (reference sequence). The V gene lost 0 bases and the J gene lost 4 bases, with 10 bases spanning the gap. The CDR3: CASSLAGAAYEQYF. The CDR3 bases are TGTGCCAGCAGCTTAGCAGGGGCCGCGTACGAGCAGTACTTC.

This clonotype has a handful of counts. The chain employs TRBV10-1 and TRBJ2-7; D may be TRBD1 or TRBD2 (5 bases each). The CDR3 is made up of 16 amino acids. Germline CDR1 reads WNHNN; CDR2 reads SYGVQD (reference sequence). The V gene lost 5 bases and the J gene lost 6 bases, with 23 bases spanning the gap. In nucleotides, the CDR3 is TGCGCCAGCAGTAGAGGTCGGGGCGTAGGGCAGGCCGAGCAGTACTTC. Protein: CASSRGRGVGQAEQYF.

This clonotype was detected ten times or more. This rearrangement joins TRBV30 to TRBJ2-7; D call uncertain. CDR1 and CDR2 from the germline V gene are GTSNPN and SVGIG (reference sequence). The ends were cut back, 0 bases at V and 0 bases at J, with 12 bases in the middle. The CDR3 extends over 15 amino acids. Written as DNA, the CDR3 is TGTGCCTGGAGTGTTAACGGGCAGCTCTCCTACGAGCAGTACTTC. Translated, it gives CAWSVNGQLSYEQYF.

V is TRBV7-9 and J is TRBJ1-4, with 7 bases fitting TRBD1. This CDR3 is 15 amino acids long. V was pared by 5 bases and J by 11 bases, with 14 bases of the junction left unmatched. Germline values: CDR1 SEHNR, CDR2 FQNEAQ (reference sequence). The CDR3: CASSPEGASQEKLFF. The CDR3 DNA reads TGTGCCAGCAGCCCCGAGGGGGCCTCTCAAGAGAAACTGTTTTTT.

Ten or more counts support this clonotype. The chain is built from TRBV28 and TRBJ1-2; 7 bases line up with TRBD1. The V and J ends lost 5 bases and 4 bases, in that order; junction bases with no gene match: 7. The length of the CDR3 is 14 residues. Germline V gene data show CDR1 as MDHEN and CDR2 as SYDVKM. The DNA for the CDR3 is TGTGCCAGCAGTACCCCGCAGGGGGGCTATGGCTACACCTTC. Translating it yields CASSTPQGGYGYTF.

This clonotype was seen repeatedly, ten times or more. CDR3 sequence reads: CSVTQGGSNQPQHF. The CDR3 coding sequence is TGCAGCGTAACCCAGGGTGGTAGCAATCAGCCCCAGCATTTT. The gene calls are TRBV29-1 and TRBJ1-5, with a tentative D call TRBD1 (5 bases). Germline CDR1 and CDR2: SQVTM and ANQGSEA. CDR3 length: 14 amino acids. With 6 bases removed from V and 0 bases from J, the gap between germline ends came to 12 bases.

The CDR3 sequence is CASSEVRGGEQYF. In DNA form, the CDR3 reads TGTGCCAGCAGCGAAGTCCGGGGTGGCGAGCAGTACTTC. This chain joins TRBV3-1 and TRBJ2-7; D perhaps matches TRBD2 (5 bases). Germline V CDR1 and CDR2: LGHDT, YNNKEL (reference sequence). V was cut by 5 bases and J by 6 bases, with 14 bases left in between. This CDR3 has 13 amino acids.

This clonotype was observed at least ten times. V usage is TRBV7-3 and J usage is TRBJ2-5; D call uncertain. The CDR3 spans 13 residues. Germline V lookup: CDR1 SGHTA, CDR2 FQGTGA. V lost 3 bases and J 1 base, leaving 6 bases between the germline ends. CDR3 residues: CASSFLPQETQYF. The CDR3 DNA sequence: TGTGCCAGCAGCTTCCTCCCCCAAGAGACCCAGTACTTC.

Ten or more counts support this clonotype. The chain is built from TRBV6-6 and TRBJ2-1; TRBD1 matches at 9 bases. The CDR3 extends over 15 amino acids. CDR1 and CDR2 (germline): MNHNY, SVGAGI (reference sequence). V was clipped by 8 bases and J by 6 bases; unmatched bases: 11. CDR3 sequence reads: CASHKGPGQGNEQFF. The CDR3 DNA sequence: TGTGCCAGCCACAAGGGTCCGGGACAGGGCAATGAGCAGTTCTTC.

In its sample, this clonotype was seen many times. The chain couples TRBV9 to TRBJ2-1; 12 bases map to TRBD2. With 4 bases clipped from V and 5 bases from J, the junction kept 7 bases outside the gene matches. The CDR3 spans 16 residues. Germline V CDR1 and CDR2: SGDLS, YYNGEE. The chain's CDR3 is CASSPLLAGGHNEQFF. The CDR3 DNA reads as TGTGCCAGCAGCCCCCTACTAGCGGGAGGCCACAATGAGCAGTTCTTC.

This clonotype was seen a handful of times. The CDR3, as DNA: TGTGCCAGCAGTTTCTTTGTGGGACAGGGGTACGGGGCCAACGTCCTGACTTTC. Residues: CASSFFVGQGYGANVLTF. V usage is TRBV27 and J usage is TRBJ2-6, with TRBD1 identical over 10 bases. With V trimmed by 3 bases and J by 4 bases, 9 bases remained unmatched. The germline gives CDR1 MNHEY, CDR2 SMNVEV (reference sequence). CDR3 length: 18 residues.

V is TRBV7-2 and J is TRBJ2-7; D is perhaps TRBD1 (6 bases). The CDR3 is 14 amino acids. V lost 3 bases and J 2 bases, leaving 11 bases between the germline ends. Per germline, CDR1 SGHTA and CDR2 FQGNSA. The CDR3, as DNA: TGTGCCAGCAGCTTTGCAGGGGATACCTACGAGCAGTACTTC. This translates into CASSFAGDTYEQYF.

In this sample, this clonotype turned up many times. J is TRBJ1-1 and V is TRBV29-1; no firm D call. The CDR3 is made up of 13 amino acids. V was shortened by 3 bases and J by 5 bases, with 13 bases between the two germline ends. Looked up from germline, CDR1 is SQVTM and CDR2 is ANQGSEA. CDR3 coding DNA: TGCAGCGTTGATGAGGCTAGGTGGACTGAAGCTTTCTTT. Translating it yields CSVDEARWTEAFF.

The chain carries TRBV5-1 and TRBJ2-7; 10 nucleotides align to TRBD2. CDR1 and CDR2 (germline): SGHRS, YFSETQ. With V trimmed by 7 bases and J by 4 bases, 8 bases remained unmatched. The CDR3 is made up of 14 amino acids. Here the CDR3 DNA reads TGCGCCAGCTGTCCAGCGGGAGGGAATTACGAGCAGTACTTC. Protein sequence: CASCPAGGNYEQYF.

The chain employs TRBV30 and TRBJ2-3, with D possibly being TRBD2 (7 bases). The CDR3 has 13 residues. Per germline, CDR1 GTSNPN and CDR2 SVGIG (reference sequence). Between the trimmed V and J ends, which lost 4 bases and 3 bases, there was a span of 11 bases. The CDR3, as DNA: TGTGCCTGGAATCGGGGGGCTACAGATACGCAGTATTTT. Translating it yields CAWNRGATDTQYF.

This clonotype appeared many times. J is TRBJ1-1 and V is TRBV5-1, with a tentative D call TRBD1 (6 bases). Trimming removed 4 bases at V and 5 bases at J, with 12 bases between. CDR3 length: 13 amino acids. CDR1 and CDR2 (germline): SGHRS, YFSETQ. The CDR3 loop reads CASSKGVETEAFF. Written as DNA, the CDR3 is TGCGCCAGCAGCAAGGGGGTAGAAACTGAAGCTTTCTTT.

This rearrangement joins TRBV29-1 to TRBJ1-2; 8 bases fit TRBD1. CDR1 SQVTM and CDR2 ANQGSEA come from the germline V gene. This CDR3 contains 11 residues. The V segment lost 6 bases and the J segment 5 bases; nucleotides outside the gene matches: 2. The CDR3 is CSVGQEYGYTF. DNA for the CDR3: TGCAGCGTGGGACAGGAGTATGGCTACACCTTC.

In this sample, this clonotype turned up many times. This chain joins TRBV7-8 and TRBJ2-3; D is unresolved. Germline V lookup: CDR1 SGHVS, CDR2 FQNEAQ. This CDR3 comprises 14 residues. The V and J ends lost 0 bases and 0 bases respectively, with 4 bases between them. The CDR3 region is CASSLALSTDTQYF. CDR3 DNA sequence: TGTGCCAGCAGCTTAGCCCTTAGCACAGATACGCAGTATTTT.

This clonotype was counted many times. The rearrangement uses TRBV12-3 or TRBV12-4 and TRBJ2-3; no clear D gene. The CDR3 has 15 residues. V dropped 0 bases and J dropped 3 bases, with 10 bases sitting between them. CDR3 sequence (DNA): TGTGCCAGCAGTTTAGCCAGGCACAGTACAGATACGCAGTATTTT. Encoded protein: CASSLARHSTDTQYF.

This clonotype was observed a handful of times. The chain joins TRBV2 to TRBJ2-7; TRBD1 aligns across 8 bases. The length of the CDR3 is 14 residues. J lost 1 base, V lost 4 bases, and 3 bases had no gene match. In germline, CDR1 is SNHLY, CDR2 FYNNEI. The CDR3 protein is CASSADRESYEQYF. In DNA, the CDR3 is TGTGCCAGCAGTGCGGACAGGGAGTCCTACGAGCAGTACTTC.

This clonotype was picked up a small number of times. The rearrangement uses TRBV5-6 and TRBJ2-5, with 7 positions matching TRBD2. Germline CDR1 reads SGHDT; CDR2 reads YYEEEE. V gave up 4 bases and J gave up 2 bases; unmatched junction bases: 14. CDR3 length: 17 amino acids. CDR3 residues: CASSIDSGASGQETQYF. The CDR3 DNA reads as TGTGCCAGCAGCATAGACAGTGGCGCTAGCGGACAAGAGACCCAGTACTTC.

This clonotype was seen a handful of times. J is TRBJ2-2 and V is TRBV9; either TRBD1 or TRBD2 may supply D (5 bases each). Trimming left V 3 bases short and J 0 bases short, with 12 bases between. Germline V gene data show CDR1 as SGDLS and CDR2 as YYNGEE. The CDR3 has 16 residues. The CDR3 bases are TGTGCCAGCAGCGGAGGGGTGAAGGCGAACACCGGGGAGCTGTTTTTT. Its protein product is CASSGGVKANTGELFF.

This clonotype was seen ten or more times. The chain employs TRBV20-1 and TRBJ1-2; 7 nucleotides line up with TRBD1. This CDR3 has 13 amino acids. V lost 5 bases to trimming and J lost 6 bases; unmatched junction nucleotides: 9. CDR1 and CDR2 (germline): DFQATT, SNEGSKA (reference sequence). Here the CDR3 DNA reads TGCAGTGCTCGACAGGGAGATTCGAATGGCTACACCTTC. It encodes CSARQGDSNGYTF.

The gene calls are TRBV27 and TRBJ1-1; D is unresolved. V dropped 7 bases and J dropped 0 bases, with 21 bases sitting between them. The CDR3 is 17 residues long. In germline, CDR1 is MNHEY, CDR2 SMNVEV (reference sequence). The CDR3 nucleotides are TGTGCCAGCACCCCAGGTAATGGCCATTTCGTGAACACTGAAGCTTTCTTT. It codes for CASTPGNGHFVNTEAFF.

This chain links TRBV20-1 with TRBJ2-3; 8 bases agree with TRBD2. J lost 5 bases, V lost 3 bases, and 10 bases had no gene match. This CDR3 region has 15 residues. CDR1 is DFQATT, CDR2 SNEGSKA, per germline (reference sequence). The CDR3 DNA reads TGCAGTGCTAGCCGCGGAGCGGGAGAGATAGATACGCAGTATTTT. This codes for CSASRGAGEIDTQYF.